These 13 T cell receptor beta chains came from one sample sequenced in a study of cytomegalovirus exposure and HLA in healthy donors. The PCR ran on 60 Vbeta and 13 Jbeta primers. The method was immunoSEQ multiplex PCR; TCRdb's version includes in-frame clones alone and lacks a portion of them. The sample contains about 150,000 clones, 79% of which appear only once. The sequenced sample was PBMCs. The receptors derive from a man aged 50 to 59 in good health and CMV-seropositive.

V and J are TRBV27 and TRBJ2-2, with 9 bases fitting TRBD1. After removal of 7 bases from V and 7 bases from J, the junction contained 10 bases not matched to a gene. This CDR3 has 15 amino acids. CDR1 is MNHEY and CDR2 is SMNVEV in the germline V gene (reference sequence). CDR3 region: CASITTGGSFGELFF. The DNA of the CDR3 is TGTGCCAGCATCACAACAGGGGGCTCGTTCGGGGAGCTGTTTTTT.

V gene TRBV15 combines with J gene TRBJ2-7, with D maybe TRBD1 (6 bases). V shed 1 base and J shed 5 bases, with 12 bases lying between them. Germline loops: CDR1 LNHNV, CDR2 YYDKDF (reference sequence). The CDR3 consists of 14 residues. In DNA form, the CDR3 reads TGTGCCACCAGCAGAGTAACAGGGAGCCACGAGCAGTACTTC. It encodes CATSRVTGSHEQYF. The entire variable domain, with the rest obtained from reference TRBV15 and TRBJ2-7, is as follows: DAMVIQNPRYQVTQFGKPVTLSCSQTLNHNVMYWYQQKSSQAPKLLFHYYDKDFNNEADTPDNFQSRRPNTSFCFLDIRSPGLGDTAMYLCATSRVTGSHEQYFGPGTRLTVT.

The rearrangement links TRBV6-5 to TRBJ1-6, with no clear D. Trimming removed 0 bases at V and 7 bases at J, with 10 bases between. The length of the CDR3 is 15 residues. The germline V gene has CDR1 MNHEY and CDR2 SVGAGI. The CDR3 protein is CASSYSAPQNSPLHF. CDR3 in DNA: TGTGCCAGCAGTTACTCGGCCCCCCAGAATTCACCCCTCCACTTT.

The CDR3 bases are TGCGCCAGCAGTCTACTAGCGACCTCCTACAATGAGCAGTTCTTC. This encodes CASSLLATSYNEQFF. The chain uses TRBV4-1 and TRBJ2-1; 7 bases are a match to TRBD2. V trimming: 6 bases; J trimming: 0 bases; junction bases outside the gene matches: 5. Germline V gives CDR1 MGHRA, CDR2 YSYEKL. This CDR3 is built from 15 residues.

This clone was counted only a few times. This sequence joins TRBV6-6 and TRBJ2-3; D may be TRBD1 (6 bases). V was trimmed by 5 bases and J by 9 bases, leaving 21 bases between them. From germline, CDR1 is MNHNY and CDR2 SVGAGI (reference sequence). CDR3 size: 15 residues. The DNA for the CDR3 is TGTGCCAGCAGTGCGTTCCGGACAGATAAAGGCACGCAGTATTTT. Translation gives CASSAFRTDKGTQYF.

The DNA of the CDR3 is TGTGCCAGCAGCTTGGTCAGGGCCGGAAACACCATATATTTT. Protein: CASSLVRAGNTIYF. V usage is TRBV7-8 and J usage is TRBJ1-3; D is possibly TRBD1 (5 bases). The CDR3 has 14 residues. With 3 bases removed from V and 4 bases from J, the gap between germline ends came to 10 bases. Germline CDR1 is SGHVS and CDR2 is FQNEAQ.

This sequence joins TRBV5-4 and TRBJ2-7; perhaps TRBD1 as D (6 bases). The CDR3 contains 14 residues. Germline V gives CDR1 SGHNT, CDR2 YYREEE (reference sequence). Trimming pared 0 bases from V and 7 bases from J, leaving 14 bases between. As DNA, the CDR3 is TGTGCCAGCAGCTTGGAGGACAGCCTTAGAGAGCAGTACTTC. It yields the protein CASSLEDSLREQYF.

The V call is TRBV5-1, the J call TRBJ2-5; D perhaps matches TRBD1 (6 bases). The CDR3 sequence is 14 residues long. The V end was cut by 4 bases, the J end by 1 base, with 11 bases between. Germline lookup yields CDR1 SGHRS and CDR2 YFSETQ. The CDR3 coding sequence is TGCGCCAGCAGCCTGACAGGAGCCCAAGAGACCCAGTACTTC. It specifies CASSLTGAQETQYF. Looking up the rest from reference TRBV5-1 and TRBJ2-5 gives the full variable domain: KAGVTQTPRYLIKTRGQQVTLSCSPISGHRSVSWYQQTPGQGLQFLFEYFSETQRNKGNFPGRFSGRQFSNSRSEMNVSTLELGDSALYLCASSLTGAQETQYFGPGTRLLVL.

This rearrangement joins TRBV6-5 to TRBJ2-5, with a tentative D call TRBD1 (5 bases). CDR1 and CDR2 from the germline V gene are MNHEY and SVGAGI. The CDR3 contains 12 residues. The V end was cut by 9 bases, the J end by 5 bases, with 13 bases between. The CDR3 region is CASSQGMETQYF. In DNA, the CDR3 is TGTGCCAGTTCGCAGGGAATGGAGACCCAGTACTTC.

This clone appeared a single time. V gene TRBV4-2 combines with J gene TRBJ2-7, with 9 bases that match TRBD2. Germline assignment: CDR1 LGHNA and CDR2 YNFKEQ. The CDR3 runs 17 residues. Trimming at V came to 3 bases and at J to 0 bases, leaving 9 bases not matched to a gene. The CDR3 sequence: CASSHASGAGGSYEQYF. CDR3 in DNA: TGTGCCAGCAGCCACGCTAGCGGGGCGGGAGGCTCCTACGAGCAGTACTTC.

Concerning this clone: Its ends do not fully match the called genes, so a read error is possible. This rearrangement joins TRBV7-7 to TRBJ2-7; D unresolved. Germline CDR1 is SSHAT and CDR2 is FNYEAQ (reference sequence). The CDR3 is 15 amino acids. The CDR3 coding sequence is TGTGCTAGCAGCCCAGATGGGCAGTTCTCCTACGAGCAGTACTTC. This codes for CASSPDGQFSYEQYF.

The genes are TRBV30 and TRBJ1-1; no clear D gene. V shed 3 bases and J shed 0 bases, with 14 bases lying between them. Germline assignment: CDR1 GTSNPN and CDR2 SVGIG (reference sequence). CDR3 length: 15 residues. The CDR3 sequence is CAWSKEQKMNTEAFF. DNA of the CDR3: TGTGCCTGGAGCAAGGAGCAGAAGATGAACACTGAAGCTTTCTTT.

This clone was found once. This chain uses TRBV7-2 with TRBJ2-7; D might be TRBD1 (5 bases). V lost 4 bases and J lost 8, with 12 bases in between. Germline loops: CDR1 SGHTA, CDR2 FQGNSA. CDR3 length: 12 amino acids. This CDR3 reads CASSSDSKKQYF. The CDR3 DNA reads TGTGCCAGCAGCTCAGACAGTAAGAAGCAGTACTTC.